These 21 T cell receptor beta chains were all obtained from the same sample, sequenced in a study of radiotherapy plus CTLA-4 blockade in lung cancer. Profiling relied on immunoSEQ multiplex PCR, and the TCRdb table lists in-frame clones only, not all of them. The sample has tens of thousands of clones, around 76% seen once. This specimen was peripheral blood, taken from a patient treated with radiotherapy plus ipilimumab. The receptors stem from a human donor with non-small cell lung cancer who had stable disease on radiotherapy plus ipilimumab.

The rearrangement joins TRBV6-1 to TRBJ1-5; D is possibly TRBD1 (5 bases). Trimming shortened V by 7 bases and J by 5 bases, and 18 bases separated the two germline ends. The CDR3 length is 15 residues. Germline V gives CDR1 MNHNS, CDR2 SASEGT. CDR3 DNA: TGTGCCAGCAACCCGGCCGGGACGGCGGATCAGCCCCAGCATTTT. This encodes CASNPAGTADQPQHF.

CDR3 DNA sequence: TGTGCCAGCAGCCGACAGGGGGGTTTCAATGAGCAGTTCTTC. It translates to CASSRQGGFNEQFF. This chain uses TRBV7-3 with TRBJ2-1, with 9 positions matching TRBD1. Germline trimming cut 5 bases from V and 6 bases from J; bases unmatched to any gene: 5. The CDR3 runs 14 residues. CDR1 and CDR2 (germline): SGHTA, FQGTGA. Supplemented by reference TRBV7-3 and TRBJ2-1, the full variable domain reads GAGVSQTPSNKVTEKGKYVELRCDPISGHTALYWYRQSLGQGPEFLIYFQGTGAADDSGLPNDRFFAVRPEGSVSTLKIQRTERGDSAVYLCASSRQGGFNEQFFGPGTRLTVL.

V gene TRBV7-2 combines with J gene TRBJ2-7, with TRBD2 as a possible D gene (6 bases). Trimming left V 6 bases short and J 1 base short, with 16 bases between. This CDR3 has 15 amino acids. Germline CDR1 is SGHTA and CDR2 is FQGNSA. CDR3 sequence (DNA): TGTGCCAGCAGTTGGGCAGGGCGGGGTTCCTACGAGCAGTACTTC. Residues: CASSWAGRGSYEQYF.

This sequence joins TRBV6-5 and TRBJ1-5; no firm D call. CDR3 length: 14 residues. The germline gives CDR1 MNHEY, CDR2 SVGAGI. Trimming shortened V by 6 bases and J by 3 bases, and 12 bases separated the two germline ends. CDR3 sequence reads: CASSPDPHNQPQHF. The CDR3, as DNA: TGTGCCAGCAGCCCCGACCCACACAATCAGCCCCAGCATTTT.

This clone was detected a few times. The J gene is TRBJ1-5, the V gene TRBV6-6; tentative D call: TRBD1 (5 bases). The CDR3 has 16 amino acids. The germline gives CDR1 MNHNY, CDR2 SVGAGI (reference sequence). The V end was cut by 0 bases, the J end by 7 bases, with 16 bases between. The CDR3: CASSYSSSGSGQPQHF. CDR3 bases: TGTGCCAGCAGTTACTCGAGTTCAGGGTCTGGGCAGCCCCAGCATTTT.

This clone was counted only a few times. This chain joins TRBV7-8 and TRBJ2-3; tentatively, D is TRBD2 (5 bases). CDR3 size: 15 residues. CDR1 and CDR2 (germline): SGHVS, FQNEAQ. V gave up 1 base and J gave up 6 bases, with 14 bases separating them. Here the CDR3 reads CASSLGRFLRDTQYF. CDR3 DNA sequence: TGTGCCAGCAGCTTAGGGAGGTTTTTGCGGGATACGCAGTATTTT.

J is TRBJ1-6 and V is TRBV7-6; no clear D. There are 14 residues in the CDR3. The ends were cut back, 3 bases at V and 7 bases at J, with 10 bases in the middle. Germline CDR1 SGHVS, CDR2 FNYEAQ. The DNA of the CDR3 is TGTGCCAGCAGCTTGGATCCAGCCAATTCACCCCTCCACTTT. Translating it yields CASSLDPANSPLHF.

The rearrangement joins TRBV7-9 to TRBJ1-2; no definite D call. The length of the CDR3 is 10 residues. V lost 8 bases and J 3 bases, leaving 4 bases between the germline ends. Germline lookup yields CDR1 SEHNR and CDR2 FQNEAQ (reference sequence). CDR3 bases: TGTGCCAGCGGAGACTATGGCTACACCTTC. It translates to CASGDYGYTF.

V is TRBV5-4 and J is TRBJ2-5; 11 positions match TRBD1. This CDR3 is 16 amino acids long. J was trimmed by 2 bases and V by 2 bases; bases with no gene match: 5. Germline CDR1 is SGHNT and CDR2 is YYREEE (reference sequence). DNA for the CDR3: TGTGCCAGCAGCTTCCGCCGGGACAGGGGGCAAGAGACCCAGTACTTC. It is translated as CASSFRRDRGQETQYF.

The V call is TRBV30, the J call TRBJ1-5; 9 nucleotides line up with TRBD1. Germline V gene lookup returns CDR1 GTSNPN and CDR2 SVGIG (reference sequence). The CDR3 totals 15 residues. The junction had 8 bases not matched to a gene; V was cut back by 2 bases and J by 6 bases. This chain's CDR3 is CAWSFTGGLGQPQHF. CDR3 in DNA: TGTGCCTGGAGTTTCACAGGGGGCCTCGGTCAGCCCCAGCATTTT.

CDR3: CASSTRANTGELFF. DNA for the CDR3: TGTGCCAGTAGCACCCGAGCGAACACCGGGGAGCTGTTTTTT. The chain has TRBV19 and TRBJ2-2; D is unresolved. In germline, CDR1 is LNHDA, CDR2 SQIVND (reference sequence). The CDR3 length is 14 residues. Trimming pared 6 bases from V and 0 bases from J, leaving 8 bases between.

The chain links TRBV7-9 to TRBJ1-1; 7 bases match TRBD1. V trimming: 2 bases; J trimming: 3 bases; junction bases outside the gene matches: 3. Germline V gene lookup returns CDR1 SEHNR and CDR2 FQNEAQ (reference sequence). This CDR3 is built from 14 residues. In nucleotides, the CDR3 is TGTGCCAGCAGCTTACGACAGGGCGACACTGAAGCTTTCTTT. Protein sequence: CASSLRQGDTEAFF.

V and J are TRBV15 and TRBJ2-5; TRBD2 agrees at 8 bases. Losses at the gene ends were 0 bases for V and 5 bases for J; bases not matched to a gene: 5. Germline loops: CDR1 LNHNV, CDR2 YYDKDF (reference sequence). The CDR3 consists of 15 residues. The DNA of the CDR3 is TGTGCCACCAGCAGAGACCTAGCGGGTGGCGAGACCCAGTACTTC. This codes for CATSRDLAGGETQYF.

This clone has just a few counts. CDR3 bases: TGTGCCAGCAGAGAACTAGCGGGGGGCAATGAGCAGTTCTTC. Its translation: CASRELAGGNEQFF. The chain joins TRBV6-5 to TRBJ2-1, with 12 bases that match TRBD2. The CDR3 extends over 14 amino acids. Germline lookup yields CDR1 MNHEY and CDR2 SVGAGI. Trimming took 6 bases from V and 6 from J; bases not matched to a gene: 3.

CDR3 DNA: TGTGCCAGCAGCTTAGTAGGGCAGGTCACAGATACGCAGTATTTT. This gives the protein CASSLVGQVTDTQYF. This chain uses TRBV7-2 with TRBJ2-3; D is unresolved. CDR1 is SGHTA, CDR2 FQGNSA, per germline. This CDR3 region has 15 residues. Trimming cost V 1 base and J 2 bases, with 10 bases left between them.

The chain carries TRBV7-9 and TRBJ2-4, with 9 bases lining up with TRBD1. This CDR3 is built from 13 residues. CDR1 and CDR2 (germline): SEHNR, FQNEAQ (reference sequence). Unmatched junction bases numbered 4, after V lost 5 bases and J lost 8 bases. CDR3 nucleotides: TGTGCCAGCAGCCACCGACAGGGGGACATTCAGTACTTC. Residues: CASSHRQGDIQYF.

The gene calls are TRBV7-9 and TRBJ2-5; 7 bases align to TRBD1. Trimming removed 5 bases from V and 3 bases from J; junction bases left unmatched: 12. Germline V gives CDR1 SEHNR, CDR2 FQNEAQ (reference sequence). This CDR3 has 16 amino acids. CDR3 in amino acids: CASSPYTGAGKETQYF. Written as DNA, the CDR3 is TGTGCCAGCAGCCCGTACACAGGGGCCGGAAAAGAGACCCAGTACTTC. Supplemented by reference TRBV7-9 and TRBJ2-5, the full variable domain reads DTGVSQNPRHKITKRGQNVTFRCDPISEHNRLYWYRQTLGQGPEFLTYFQNEAQLEKSRLLSDRFSAERPKGSFSTLEIQRTEQGDSAMYLCASSPYTGAGKETQYFGPGTRLLVL.

The CDR3 loop reads CASSLGTAANYGYTF. The CDR3 DNA reads as TGCGCCAGCAGTCTTGGGACCGCCGCTAACTATGGCTACACCTTC. This chain links TRBV5-1 with TRBJ1-2, with D possibly being TRBD1 (5 bases). In germline, CDR1 is SGHRS, CDR2 YFSETQ. This CDR3 has 15 residues. Trimming took off 5 bases at V and 0 bases at J, with 14 bases between the two ends.

Written as DNA, the CDR3 is TGCGCCAGCAGCGCCCAGGGCACTAATGAAAAACTGTTTTTT. Translated, it gives CASSAQGTNEKLFF. This chain links TRBV5-1 with TRBJ1-4; weak D call: TRBD1 (5 bases). Germline V gene sequence: CDR1 SGHRS, CDR2 YFSETQ. V dropped 4 bases and J dropped 2 bases, with 9 bases sitting between them. This CDR3 is 14 amino acids long.

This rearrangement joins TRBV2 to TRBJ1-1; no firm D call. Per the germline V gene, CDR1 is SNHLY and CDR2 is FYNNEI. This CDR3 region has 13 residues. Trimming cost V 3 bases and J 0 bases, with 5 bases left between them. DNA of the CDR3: TGTGCCAGCAGTGACAGCCTGAACACTGAAGCTTTCTTT. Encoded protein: CASSDSLNTEAFF.

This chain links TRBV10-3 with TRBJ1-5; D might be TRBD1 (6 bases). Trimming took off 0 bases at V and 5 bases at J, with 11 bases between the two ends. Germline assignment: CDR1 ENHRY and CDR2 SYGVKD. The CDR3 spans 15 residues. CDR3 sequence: CAISESIRGDQPQHF. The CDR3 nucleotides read TGTGCCATCAGTGAGTCGATCAGGGGTGATCAGCCCCAGCATTTT.